The present T cell receptor (beta chain) was sequenced within a study of tumor and adjacent non-tumor tissue in lung cancer. Germline assignment: CDR1 SGHDT and CDR2 YYEEEE. V lost 1 base to trimming and J lost 7 bases, with 12 bases between them. The CDR3 is made up of 15 amino acids. TCRbeta libraries were built with three rounds of nested PCR, modified from ARM-PCR. Each CDR3 protein is one row after TCRdb ran MiXCR on the multiplex PCR reads. The sample shows fewer than 130,000 distinct CDR3 sequences, over 75% of them seen only once. No cell sorting was done before RNA was extracted from the tissue.

The chain employs TRBV5-6 and TRBJ1-6; TRBD1 is a possible D gene (5 bases). The sample consisted of lung tumor tissue. The TCR originated in a man in his 70s with non-small cell lung cancer. Here the CDR3 DNA reads TGTGCCAGCAGCTTGAAATTGGGGGAAAATTCACCCCTCCACTTT. Translated: CASSLKLGENSPLHF. Drawing the rest from reference TRBV5-6 and TRBJ1-6, the complete variable domain is DAGVTQSPTHLIKTRGQQVTLRCSPKSGHDTVSWYQQALGQGPQFIFQYYEEEERQRGNFPDRFSGHQFPNYSSELNVNALLLGDSALYLCASSLKLGENSPLHFGNGTRLTVT.